The present entry profiles one T cell receptor (beta chain) with its context. Its target is unknown. This sample was included in a study of identifying expanded T cells in peripheral blood. The method was immunoSEQ multiplex PCR; TCRdb's version includes in-frame clones alone and lacks a portion of them. The sample lists more than 85,000 clones; roughly nine tenths were seen once. No infections or other immune events were documented during collection. Germline loops: CDR1 SGHVS, CDR2 FNYEAQ. The junction had 4 bases not matched to a gene; V was cut back by 0 bases and J by 6 bases. The CDR3 has 15 residues. General study results and limits: Variance in clone template counts between roughly two-week samples significantly increased with total template count across all healthy donors. Technical replicates showed about 1.1 changed clones; two weeks 15 to 20; four weeks 19.

Specimen: blood. This sequence joins TRBV7-6 and TRBJ2-3; 9 positions agree with TRBD2. The sequence was obtained from a person between 18 and 75 years old in good health. CDR3 sequence: CASSLAAGGSDTQYF. The CDR3, as DNA: TGTGCCAGCAGCTTAGCAGCGGGGGGATCGGATACGCAGTATTTT.